This T cell receptor beta chain was recovered during a study of T cell responses to AZD1222 COVID-19 vaccine. Across the study: Pooled together were second doses at about 4 or about 12 weeks. Whole-study findings and limits: Samples come after the peak T cell response, not at day 14. Close to half of spike-specific TCRs reportedly recognize unmutated variant regions. Spike-specific TCR depth and breadth grew after two AZD1222 doses.

A note on this clone: Antigen unknown.

Profiling relied on immunoSEQ multiplex PCR, and the TCRdb table lists in-frame clones only, not all of them. The table includes around 110,000 clones, 91% detected once. The CDR3 runs to 14 residues. Germline V gene lookup returns CDR1 MNHEY and CDR2 SVGAGI. V shed 5 bases and J 6 bases; nucleotides not matched to a gene: 6. This chain links TRBV6-5 with TRBJ1-5, with 8 bases that match TRBD1. The clonotype originates from an adult in good health. Sequences were derived from peripheral blood, sampled on day 0 of AZD1222 vaccination. The CDR3 nucleotides are TGTGCCAGCAGTCCGACAGGGGATGGTCAGCCCCAGCATTTT. Its translation: CASSPTGDGQPQHF.